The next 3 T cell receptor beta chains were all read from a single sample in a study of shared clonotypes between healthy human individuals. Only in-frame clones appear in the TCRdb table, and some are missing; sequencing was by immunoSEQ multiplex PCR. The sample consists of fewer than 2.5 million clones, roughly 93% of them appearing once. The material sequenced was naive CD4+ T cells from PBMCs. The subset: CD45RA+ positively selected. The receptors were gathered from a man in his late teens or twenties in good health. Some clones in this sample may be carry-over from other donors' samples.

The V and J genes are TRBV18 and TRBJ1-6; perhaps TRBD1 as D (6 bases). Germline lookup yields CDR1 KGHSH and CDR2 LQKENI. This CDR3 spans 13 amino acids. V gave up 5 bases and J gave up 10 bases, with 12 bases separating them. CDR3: CASSSDQGSPLHF. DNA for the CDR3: TGTGCCAGCTCATCAGACCAGGGGTCACCCCTCCACTTT.

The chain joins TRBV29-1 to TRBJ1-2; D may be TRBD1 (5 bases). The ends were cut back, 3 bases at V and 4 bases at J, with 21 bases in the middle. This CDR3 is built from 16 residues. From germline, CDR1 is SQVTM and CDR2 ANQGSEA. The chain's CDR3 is CSVERGWVTGLYGYTF. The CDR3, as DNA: TGCAGCGTTGAGCGGGGCTGGGTCACCGGGCTCTATGGCTACACCTTC.

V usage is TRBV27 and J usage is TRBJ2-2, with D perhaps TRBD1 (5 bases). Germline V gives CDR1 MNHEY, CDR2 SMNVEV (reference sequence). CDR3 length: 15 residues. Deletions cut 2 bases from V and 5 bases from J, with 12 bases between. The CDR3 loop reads CASSLQGVGTGELFF. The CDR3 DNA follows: TGTGCCAGCAGTTTACAGGGTGTTGGGACCGGGGAGCTGTTTTTT.